The 12 T cell receptor beta chains below were found in one sample sequenced in a study of shared clonotypes between healthy human individuals. The table came from immunoSEQ multiplex PCR; TCRdb's copy has only in-frame clones and leaves some out. The repertoire holds some 2,100,000 clones, about 94% seen once, with approximately 0.13% in the top ten. Sequencing was done on a sample of naive CD4+ T cells sorted from blood. Specified subset: CD45RA+ positively selected. The receptors shown here come from a man aged 18 to 29 in good health.

J is TRBJ2-1 and V is TRBV5-4; 12 positions match TRBD2. This CDR3 is 17 amino acids long. After removal of 4 bases from V and 4 bases from J, the junction contained 9 bases not matched to a gene. Per the germline V gene, CDR1 is SGHNT and CDR2 is YYREEE (reference sequence). DNA for the CDR3: TGTGCCAGCAGCGGAAGGACTAGCGGGACTGTATACAATGAGCAGTTCTTC. Translated, it gives CASSGRTSGTVYNEQFF.

The genes are TRBV28 and TRBJ1-2; D possibly corresponds to TRBD1 (5 bases). The CDR3 is made up of 14 amino acids. V was shortened by 7 bases and J by 4 bases, with 16 bases between the two germline ends. Germline-derived CDR1 and CDR2 are MDHEN and SYDVKM. This CDR3 reads CASTINRDFYGYTF. The CDR3 nucleotides are TGTGCCAGCACCATCAACCGGGACTTCTATGGCTACACCTTC.

The chain employs TRBV6-5 and TRBJ1-6; a weak D match, TRBD1 (5 bases). Germline lookup yields CDR1 MNHEY and CDR2 SVGAGI. Trimming removed 4 bases from V and 0 bases from J, with 10 bases in between. CDR3 length: 16 residues. CDR3 in amino acids: CASSFQGNSYNSPLHF. The CDR3 DNA is TGTGCCAGCAGTTTCCAGGGCAACTCCTATAATTCACCCCTCCACTTT.

The chain has TRBV5-4 and TRBJ2-3; D may be TRBD1 (6 bases). V lost 0 bases and J 2 bases, leaving 13 bases between the germline ends. CDR1 is SGHNT and CDR2 is YYREEE in the germline V gene (reference sequence). This CDR3 spans 16 amino acids. The DNA of the CDR3 is TGTGCCAGCAGCTTGGCGACTAACAGGGTCACAGATACGCAGTATTTT. This translates into CASSLATNRVTDTQYF.

The chain combines TRBV4-1 with TRBJ1-1, with D unresolved. Trimming cost V 0 bases and J 6 bases, with 8 bases left between them. The CDR3 spans 13 residues. The germline CDR1 and CDR2 sequences are MGHRA and YSYEKL. CDR3 nucleotide sequence: TGCGCCAGCAGCCAAGATCGTGGGTCTGAAGCTTTCTTT. This encodes CASSQDRGSEAFF.

The V call is TRBV7-8, the J call TRBJ1-4; 9 bases are a match to TRBD1. Germline V gene lookup returns CDR1 SGHVS and CDR2 FQNEAQ. Trimming at V came to 4 bases and at J to 6 bases, leaving 3 bases not matched to a gene. This CDR3 is built from 14 residues. CDR3 DNA: TGTGCCAGCAGCTGGGACAGGGAGGATGAAAAACTGTTTTTT. Residues: CASSWDREDEKLFF.

This rearrangement joins TRBV19 to TRBJ2-3; a weak D match, TRBD2 (5 bases). Deletions cut 10 bases from V and 3 bases from J, with 17 bases between. The CDR3 has 14 amino acids. Per germline, CDR1 LNHDA and CDR2 SQIVND (reference sequence). The CDR3 sequence is CATRKGVGTDTQYF. The CDR3 DNA is TGTGCCACCCGAAAGGGAGTCGGGACAGATACGCAGTATTTT.

The rearrangement joins TRBV10-1 to TRBJ2-7; 12 bases fit TRBD2. Germline CDR1 is WNHNN and CDR2 is SYGVQD (reference sequence). This CDR3 has 14 amino acids. The V and J ends lost 5 bases and 2 bases, in that order; junction bases with no gene match: 1. CDR3 loop: CASSRTSGAYEQYF. The CDR3 DNA reads as TGCGCCAGCAGTAGGACTAGCGGGGCCTACGAGCAGTACTTC.

Here the CDR3 reads CASRVTSGGSTDTQYF. The CDR3 DNA sequence: TGTGCCAGCAGGGTGACTAGCGGGGGAAGCACAGATACGCAGTATTTT. The chain carries TRBV2 and TRBJ2-3; 12 nucleotides line up with TRBD2. The CDR3 covers 16 residues. Losses at the gene ends were 6 bases for V and 0 bases for J; bases not matched to a gene: 4. CDR1 and CDR2 (germline): SNHLY, FYNNEI.

This clone has only one observation. V usage is TRBV27 and J usage is TRBJ1-1, with D possibly being TRBD1 (5 bases). V lost 6 bases and J lost 0, with 11 bases in between. CDR3 length: 14 amino acids. The germline V gene encodes CDR1 MNHEY and CDR2 SMNVEV (reference sequence). Written as DNA, the CDR3 is TGTGCCAGCAGGTTTGGGACCATGAACACTGAAGCTTTCTTT. It is translated as CASRFGTMNTEAFF.

The chain combines TRBV5-4 with TRBJ2-3, with TRBD2 identical over 10 bases. This CDR3 has 17 amino acids. V trimming: 4 bases; J trimming: 2 bases; junction bases outside the gene matches: 10. Looked up from germline, CDR1 is SGHNT and CDR2 is YYREEE (reference sequence). The CDR3: CASSPRRSGGNTDTQYF. The DNA for the CDR3 is TGTGCCAGCAGCCCTAGGCGTAGCGGGGGGAACACAGATACGCAGTATTTT.

V usage is TRBV18 and J usage is TRBJ1-1, with TRBD1 matching 8 bases. Germline V gene sequence: CDR1 KGHSH, CDR2 LQKENI. The length of the CDR3 is 15 residues. V was clipped by 3 bases and J by 4 bases; unmatched bases: 7. The CDR3 here is CASSPRTGSTTEAFF. CDR3 DNA sequence: TGTGCCAGCTCACCCAGGACAGGGTCGACCACTGAAGCTTTCTTT.